The table lists the clone carrying this T cell receptor beta chain with a count of one. Its antigen is unidentified. The sample belongs to a study of T cell repertoires in cytomegalovirus infection. Study background: Indications came from public TCR beta signatures; they pointed to CMV infection and to a matching HLA type. Study-wide findings and caveats: Cumulated frequencies of public TCR beta families served to identify carriers of CMV plus the relevant HLA. HLA-C-restricted TCR beta clonotypes specific for CMV led the ex vivo response.

TCRdb re-analysed the reads in MiXCR, keeping a single row per CDR3 protein. The repertoire holds 170,000 or so distinct CDR3 sequences, with 15% to 20% as singletons. CDR3 length: 13 residues. Germline V gene sequence: CDR1 SGHTA, CDR2 FQGTGA. Losses at the gene ends were 2 bases for V and 5 bases for J; bases not matched to a gene: 3. The TCR was taken from a human donor in good health (CMV status not recorded). Some clones in this sample may be carry-over from other donors' samples. The rearrangement links TRBV7-3 to TRBJ2-7, with 7 positions matching TRBD2. Sequencing input: CD8+ T cells from PBMCs. CDR3 bases: TGTGCCAGCAGCTTAGGGGGGGGGGACGAGCAGTACTTC. The encoded protein is CASSLGGGDEQYF.